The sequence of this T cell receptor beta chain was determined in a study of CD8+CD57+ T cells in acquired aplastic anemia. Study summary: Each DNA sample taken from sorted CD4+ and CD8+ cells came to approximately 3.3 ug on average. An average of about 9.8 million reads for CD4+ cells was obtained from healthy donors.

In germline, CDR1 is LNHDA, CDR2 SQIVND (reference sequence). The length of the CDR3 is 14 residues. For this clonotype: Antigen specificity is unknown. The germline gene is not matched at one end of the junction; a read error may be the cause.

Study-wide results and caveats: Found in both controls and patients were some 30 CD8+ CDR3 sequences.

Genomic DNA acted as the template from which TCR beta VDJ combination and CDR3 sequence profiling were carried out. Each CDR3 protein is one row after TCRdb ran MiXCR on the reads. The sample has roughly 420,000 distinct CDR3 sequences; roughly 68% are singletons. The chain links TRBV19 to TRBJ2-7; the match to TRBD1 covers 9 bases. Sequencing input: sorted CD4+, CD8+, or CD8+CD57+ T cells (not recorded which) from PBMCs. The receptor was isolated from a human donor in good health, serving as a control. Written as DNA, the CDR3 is TGTGCCAGTAGTAGAAGGACAGGGGCAGGAGAGCAGTGCTTC. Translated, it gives CASSRRTGAGEQCF.